This T cell receptor (beta chain) is drawn from a study of CD8 T cells in ankylosing spondylitis. This clonotype has ten or more counts. Its antigen remains unknown. V lost 5 bases and J 5 bases, leaving 14 bases between the germline ends. CDR1 is SEHNR, CDR2 FQNEAQ, per germline (reference sequence). The CDR3 totals 14 residues. The TCR beta libraries were generated through quantitative 5'-RACE incorporating molecular barcodes. TCRdb fed the 5' RACE reads into MiXCR, producing one record per CDR3 protein. The repertoire holds 200,000 to 250,000 distinct CDR3 sequences, with approximately 10% as singletons. Regarding the study as a whole: A TCR beta motif of 7 to 9 highly homologous variants seemed to mark ankylosing spondylitis blood. Relatively scarce in peripheral blood, disease-linked clones were CD8+. As reported, disease-linked clones showed significant enrichment in matched ankylosing spondylitis synovial fluid.

The receptor comes from a male donor with ankylosing spondylitis or in good health (not recorded which). The specimen sequenced was blood, either unsorted or a sorted T cell fraction (not recorded which). V and J are TRBV7-9 and TRBJ2-3; a possible D gene is TRBD2 (6 bases). The CDR3 loop reads CASSGGALGDTQYF. The CDR3 DNA is TGTGCCAGCAGCGGCGGGGCTCTTGGAGATACGCAGTATTTT.